The clone carrying this TCR beta chain was picked up a small number of times. Trimming took 1 base from V and 6 from J; bases not matched to a gene: 12. Germline CDR1 and CDR2: SGHRS and YFSETQ. The CDR3 runs to 17 residues. Researchers ran the PCR with 60 Vbeta and 13 Jbeta primers. TCRdb's copy holds only in-frame clones and misses some; the assay was immunoSEQ multiplex PCR. There are about 190,000 clones in the sample; roughly 73% occur only once, and over 2% lies in the top ten. The data were taken from a study of cytomegalovirus exposure and HLA in healthy donors. The rearrangement uses TRBV5-1 and TRBJ2-1; 8 bases map to TRBD2. The specimen sequenced was PBMCs. The sequence derives from a woman aged 25 to 39 in good health and CMV-seropositive. The CDR3, as DNA: TGCGCCAGCAGCTTGTTCGGGGGGGGGCTCAGAAGCAATGAGCAGTTCTTC. Translating gives CASSLFGGGLRSNEQFF.